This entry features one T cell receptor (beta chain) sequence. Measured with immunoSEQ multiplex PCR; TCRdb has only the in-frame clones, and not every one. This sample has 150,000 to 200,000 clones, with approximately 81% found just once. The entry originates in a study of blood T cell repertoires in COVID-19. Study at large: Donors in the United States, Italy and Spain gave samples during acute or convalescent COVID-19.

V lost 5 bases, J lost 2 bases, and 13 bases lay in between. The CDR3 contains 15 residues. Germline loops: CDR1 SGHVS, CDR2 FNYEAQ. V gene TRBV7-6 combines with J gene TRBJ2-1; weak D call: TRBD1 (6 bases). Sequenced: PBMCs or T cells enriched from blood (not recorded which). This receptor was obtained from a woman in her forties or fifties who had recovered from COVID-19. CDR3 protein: CASSVNRAPYNEQFF. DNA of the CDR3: TGTGCCAGCAGCGTAAACAGGGCGCCCTACAATGAGCAGTTCTTC.